The clone carrying this T cell receptor (beta chain) has just a few counts. CDR1 PRHDT and CDR2 FYEKMQ come from the germline V gene (reference sequence). The CDR3 spans 15 residues. With 4 bases clipped from V and 4 bases from J, the junction kept 4 bases outside the gene matches. These data are taken from a study of T cells after yellow fever vaccination. Study-level points and caveats: It was the secondary response that reached its peak faster, day 5 versus 15, but it was weaker.

TCRdb re-analysed the 5' RACE reads in MiXCR, keeping a single row per CDR3 protein. The sample lists about 4,500 distinct CDR3 sequences; 7.8% were seen once. The sequence came from a man younger than 35 who received the YFV17D yellow fever vaccine. The chain carries TRBV13 and TRBJ2-1, with TRBD2 matching 10 bases. Material: PBMCs, either bulk or a sorted T-cell subset (CD4+, CD8+, memory, or dextramer-sorted; not recorded which), obtained 35 to 50 days after the first yellow fever vaccination. CDR3 coding DNA: TGTGCCAGCAGCTCCCTAGCGGGAGTTTACAATGAGCAGTTCTTC. Its protein is CASSSLAGVYNEQFF.